A single sample is the source of the 18 T cell receptor beta chains below, sequenced in a study of T cell repertoires in cytomegalovirus infection. Their antigen targets remain unknown. Using its own MiXCR run on the reads, TCRdb lists one record per CDR3 protein. The sample carries 650,000 to 850,000 distinct CDR3 sequences, about 29% recorded once. This sample comprised cultured CD8+ T cells from PBMCs, obtained from culture after CMV antigen stimulation. All receptors come from a human donor in good health (CMV status not recorded). Some clones in this sample may be carry-over from other donors' samples.

This clonotype appeared a single time. One end of the junction varies from germline; a read error may be responsible. The rearrangement links TRBV6-8 to TRBJ2-3, with D tentatively TRBD1 (5 bases). This CDR3 is built from 14 residues. The germline V gene encodes CDR1 MNHGY and CDR2 SAAAGT. As DNA, the CDR3 is TGTGCCAGCAGTTACATAACAGGCACAGAGACGCAGTATTTT. It yields the protein CASSYITGTETQYF.

The chain carries TRBV27 and TRBJ2-4, with D maybe TRBD1 (6 bases). CDR1 is MNHEY and CDR2 is SMNVEV in the germline V gene (reference sequence). With 2 bases removed from V and 8 bases from J, the gap between germline ends came to 7 bases. The CDR3 length is 12 residues. DNA of the CDR3: TGTGCCAGCAGTTTAAGGGGGTACATTCAGTACTTC. Amino acids: CASSLRGYIQYF.

This clonotype was detected once. The chain recombines TRBV20-1 with TRBJ2-7, with TRBD1 identical over 7 bases. The length of the CDR3 is 13 residues. V lost 4 bases and J lost 3; bases outside the gene matches: 6. Germline loops: CDR1 DFQATT, CDR2 SNEGSKA (reference sequence). The CDR3 DNA follows: TGCAGTGCTACTGGGACAGAAAACTACGAGCAGTACTTC. This encodes CSATGTENYEQYF.

This clonotype was observed a few times. This rearrangement joins TRBV7-6 to TRBJ2-1; no reliable D call. This CDR3 has 12 residues. Germline-derived CDR1 and CDR2 are SGHVS and FNYEAQ. The V end was cut by 8 bases, the J end by 4 bases, with 9 bases between. For the CDR3, the DNA is TGTGCCAGCCACGGTTCATACAATGAGCAGTTCTTC. Translating gives CASHGSYNEQFF.

The V and J genes are TRBV12-3 or TRBV12-4 and TRBJ2-1; D gene uncertain. The CDR3 covers 11 residues. V shed 8 bases and J shed 7 bases, with 9 bases lying between them. CDR3 nucleotide sequence: TGTGCCAGCGGCCCTTATAATGAGCAGTTCTTC. Translating it yields CASGPYNEQFF.

V is TRBV6-1 and J is TRBJ2-1; D is uncertain. V was pared by 2 bases and J by 9 bases, with 17 bases between. CDR3 length: 15 amino acids. CDR1 and CDR2 (germline): MNHNS, SASEGT. The CDR3 here is CASSEIPVSPGEQFF. The DNA of the CDR3 is TGTGCCAGCAGTGAAATCCCCGTTAGCCCTGGTGAGCAGTTCTTC.

This clonotype was seen only once. V and J are TRBV5-1 and TRBJ1-2; 7 positions match TRBD1. Germline values: CDR1 SGHRS, CDR2 YFSETQ. V trimming: 3 bases; J trimming: 6 bases; junction bases outside the gene matches: 5. CDR3 size: 13 residues. The CDR3 DNA is TGCGCCAGCAGCTCCAAGACAGGGAATGGCTACACCTTC. Translation: CASSSKTGNGYTF.

The chain employs TRBV4-1 and TRBJ2-7; TRBD1 might be the D (6 bases). Germline V gene data show CDR1 as MGHRA and CDR2 as YSYEKL. The CDR3 extends over 15 amino acids. V lost 0 bases and J 5 bases, leaving 14 bases between the germline ends. CDR3 loop: CASSQDKGVAHEQYV. The CDR3 DNA is TGCGCCAGCAGCCAAGACAAGGGGGTGGCCCACGAGCAGTACGTC.

Many counts were recorded for this clonotype. V usage is TRBV4-2 and J usage is TRBJ2-5; 7 bases are shared with TRBD2. CDR1 and CDR2 (germline): LGHNA, YNFKEQ. This CDR3 has 14 amino acids. Losses at the gene ends were 0 bases for V and 3 bases for J; bases not matched to a gene: 1. Written as DNA, the CDR3 is TGTGCCAGCAGCCAAGATCTAGCGGAAGAGACCCAGTACTTC. Its protein is CASSQDLAEETQYF.

At least ten counts were recorded for this clonotype. The V gene is TRBV7-2, the J gene TRBJ2-7; D is uncertain. This CDR3 region has 15 residues. CDR1 and CDR2 from the germline V gene are SGHTA and FQGNSA. The ends were cut back, 5 bases at V and 2 bases at J, with 16 bases in the middle. The CDR3 loop is CASSPGPAPTYEQYV. DNA for the CDR3: TGTGCCAGCAGCCCAGGTCCTGCACCTACCTACGAGCAGTACGTC.

This clonotype showed up just a few times. This chain links TRBV6-1 with TRBJ2-3; D not certain. V dropped 2 bases and J dropped 0 bases, with 12 bases sitting between them. Germline CDR1 MNHNS, CDR2 SASEGT. This CDR3 region has 16 residues. The CDR3 coding sequence is TGTGCCAGCAGTGAAAGGGTCAGCACTAGCACAGATACGCAGTATTTT. The encoded protein is CASSERVSTSTDTQYF.

The chain couples TRBV7-9 to TRBJ2-5; D perhaps matches TRBD1 (6 bases). CDR1 and CDR2 from the germline V gene are SEHNR and FQNEAQ (reference sequence). The CDR3 consists of 14 residues. V was cut by 6 bases and J by 0 bases, with 11 bases left in between. The CDR3 reads CASRSGTNQETQYF. CDR3 bases: TGTGCCAGCAGATCCGGGACAAACCAAGAGACCCAGTACTTC.

The chain has TRBV5-1 and TRBJ1-1; a possible D gene is TRBD1 (5 bases). V shed 3 bases and J shed 1 base, with 10 bases lying between them. Germline CDR1 SGHRS, CDR2 YFSETQ. The CDR3 sequence is 14 residues long. The CDR3 loop is CASSSTRGNTEAFF. The CDR3 coding sequence is TGCGCCAGCAGCTCTACGAGGGGGAACACTGAAGCTTTCTTT.

This clonotype was seen repeatedly, ten times or more. V and J are TRBV7-9 and TRBJ2-3; TRBD1 agrees at 11 bases. With 5 bases clipped from V and 4 bases from J, the junction kept 5 bases outside the gene matches. The germline V gene has CDR1 SEHNR and CDR2 FQNEAQ (reference sequence). The CDR3 is 15 amino acids. The chain's CDR3 is CASSPGQGAADTQYF. For the CDR3, the DNA is TGTGCCAGCAGCCCCGGACAGGGGGCGGCAGATACGCAGTATTTT.

This chain connects TRBV20-1 to TRBJ1-1; D is unresolved. Germline CDR1 DFQATT, CDR2 SNEGSKA (reference sequence). The CDR3 consists of 13 residues. With 0 bases removed from V and 1 base from J, the gap between germline ends came to 6 bases. The CDR3 spells CSARDSKNTEAFF. In DNA form, the CDR3 reads TGCAGTGCTAGAGATTCGAAGAACACTGAAGCTTTCTTT.

Remarks on this clonotype: It is unclear where the CDR3 begins or ends on the DNA, so no DNA is shown, and the CDR3 is as TCRdb lists it. The chain joins TRBV5-5 to TRBJ1-1; the table's D call, TRBD1, was not checked against the DNA. Germline assignment: CDR1 SGHKS and CDR2 YYEKEE (reference sequence). The CDR3 has 24 amino acids, counting both end residues. The CDR3 is CASSPEMDRSGTEAFFGSGTEAFF.

This chain uses TRBV7-6 with TRBJ1-1; TRBD1 aligns across 8 bases. Germline-derived CDR1 and CDR2 are SGHVS and FNYEAQ. V trimming: 4 bases; J trimming: 7 bases; junction bases outside the gene matches: 8. There are 14 residues in the CDR3. The CDR3 region has the DNA TGTGCCAGCAGCTCACAGACAGGGGCCGATGAAGCTTTCTTT. Protein sequence: CASSSQTGADEAFF.

The rearrangement joins TRBV4-2 to TRBJ2-3; 8 bases are a match to TRBD2. V shed 4 bases and J 1 base; nucleotides not matched to a gene: 13. Germline V gene sequence: CDR1 LGHNA, CDR2 YNFKEQ. CDR3 length: 18 amino acids. The CDR3 sequence is CASSPRAGGSTGTDTQYF. In nucleotides, the CDR3 is TGTGCCAGCAGCCCTCGGGCGGGGGGATCTACTGGCACAGATACGCAGTATTTT.